This TCR beta chain was sequenced in a study of blood T cell repertoires in COVID-19. CDR3 length: 15 residues. Unmatched junction bases numbered 8, after V lost 4 bases and J lost 3 bases. Germline V CDR1 and CDR2: SGHKS, YYEKEE (reference sequence). Libraries were prepared by immunoSEQ multiplex PCR; TCRdb keeps only in-frame clonotypes and omits some of them. Of around 99,000 clones in the sample, roughly 78% are singletons; the top ten hold around 18%. V and J are TRBV5-5 and TRBJ2-3; 7 nucleotides agree with TRBD1. This receptor was obtained from a woman older than 75 with active or convalescent COVID-19. Sequenced material: peripheral blood. This chain's CDR3 is CASSPLPGQTDTQYF. In DNA, the CDR3 is TGTGCCAGCAGCCCATTACCGGGACAGACAGATACGCAGTATTTT.